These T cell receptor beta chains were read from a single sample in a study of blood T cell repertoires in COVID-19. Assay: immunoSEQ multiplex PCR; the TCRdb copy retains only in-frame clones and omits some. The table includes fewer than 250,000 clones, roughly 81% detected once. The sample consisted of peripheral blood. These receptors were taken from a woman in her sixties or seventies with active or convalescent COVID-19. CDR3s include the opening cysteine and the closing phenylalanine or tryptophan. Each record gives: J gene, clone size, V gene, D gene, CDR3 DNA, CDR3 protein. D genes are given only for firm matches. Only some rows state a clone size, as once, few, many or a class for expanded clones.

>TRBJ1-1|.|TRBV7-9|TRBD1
TGTGCCAGCAGCTTAGGGACAGGTGCCTCGGGTACTGAAGCTTTCTTT
CASSLGTGASGTEAFF
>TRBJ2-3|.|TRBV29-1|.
TGCAGCGTTGAGGAACAGGGAACAGATACGCAGTATTTT
CSVEEQGTDTQYF
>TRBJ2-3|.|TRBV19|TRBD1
TGTGCCAGTAGTCCAATGGGACAGAGCACAGATACGCAGTATTTT
CASSPMGQSTDTQYF
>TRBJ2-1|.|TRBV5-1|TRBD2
TGCGCCAGCAGCCCCGGGAGGAGCTCCTACAATGAGCAGTTCTTC
CASSPGRSSYNEQFF
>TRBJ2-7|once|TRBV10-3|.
TGTGCCATTTCATCGACAGTCTACGAGCAGTACTTC
CAISSTVYEQYF
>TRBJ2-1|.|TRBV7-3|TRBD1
TGTGCCAGCAGCTCAGGGGGTGAGCAGTTCTTC
CASSSGGEQFF
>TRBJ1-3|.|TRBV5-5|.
TGTGCCAGCAGCCCACGGGGAGGGTTTTTCTCTGGAAACACCATATATTTT
CASSPRGGFFSGNTIYF
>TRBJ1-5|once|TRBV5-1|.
TGCGCCAGCAGCTTGGCCGGGGGAATTCAGCCCCAGCATTTT
CASSLAGGIQPQHF
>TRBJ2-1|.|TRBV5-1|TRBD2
TGCGCCAGCAGCTTGGATGGCAGCGGGAGGGGGAATGAGCAGTTCTTC
CASSLDGSGRGNEQFF
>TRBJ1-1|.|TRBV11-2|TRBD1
TGTGCCAGCAGCTTGGGACAGATGAACACTGAAGCTTTCTTT
CASSLGQMNTEAFF
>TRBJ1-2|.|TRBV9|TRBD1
TGTGCCAGCAGCGTGACAGGGAGCTATGGCTACACCTTC
CASSVTGSYGYTF
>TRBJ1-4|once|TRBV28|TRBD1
TGTGCCAGCAGACCCGGGACAGGGCCTGAAAAACTGTTTTTT
CASRPGTGPEKLFF
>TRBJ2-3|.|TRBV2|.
TGTGCCAGCAGTGGTAGCTCAGATACGCAGTATTTT
CASSGSSDTQYF
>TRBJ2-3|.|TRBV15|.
TGTGCCACCAGCACCCTCCGGGAAACAGATACGCAGTATTTT
CATSTLRETDTQYF
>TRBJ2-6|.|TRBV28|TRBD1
TGTGCCAGCAGTCCTACCCCGGGACAGGGAAGCTCTGGGGCCAACGTCCTGACTTTC
CASSPTPGQGSSGANVLTF
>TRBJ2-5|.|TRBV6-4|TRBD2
TGTGCCAGCGACTTACATTACGGGAGGGGGACGGAGACCCAGTACTTC
CASDLHYGRGTETQYF
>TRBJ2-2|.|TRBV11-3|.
TGTGCCAGCAGCCGAGTTTCCACCGGGGAGCTGTTTTTT
CASSRVSTGELFF
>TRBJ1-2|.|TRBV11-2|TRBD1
TGTGCCAGCAGCTTAGTTACAGGGGAAGGCTACACCTTC
CASSLVTGEGYTF
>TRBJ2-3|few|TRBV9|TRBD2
TGTGCCAGCAGCGTAGCCAGCGGGAGGGCGTTAGATACGCAGTATTTT
CASSVASGRALDTQYF
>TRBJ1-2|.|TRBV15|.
TGTGCCACCAGCAGTCTCGCGGGCAGTACGTTATTGGGCTACACCTTC
CATSSLAGSTLLGYTF
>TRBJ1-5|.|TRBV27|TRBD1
TGTGCCAGCAGTTCCGTCCCGGGACAGCCGAGGCATTTT
CASSSVPGQPRHF
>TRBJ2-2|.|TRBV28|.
TGTGCCAGCAGTCCTTACACCGGGGAGCTGTTTTTT
CASSPYTGELFF
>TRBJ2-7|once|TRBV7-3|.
TGTGCCAGCAGCTTGTGGTCAAGACAACCCTACGAGCAGTACTTC
CASSLWSRQPYEQYF
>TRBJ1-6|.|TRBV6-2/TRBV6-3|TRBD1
TGTGCCAGCAGCGGGACAGGCAACTCCTATAATTCACCCCTCCACTTT
CASSGTGNSYNSPLHF
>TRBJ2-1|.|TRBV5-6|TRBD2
TGTGCCAGCAGCTTGGCGGTAGCGGGAGTCTACAATGAGCAGTTCTTC
CASSLAVAGVYNEQFF
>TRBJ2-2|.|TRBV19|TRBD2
TGTGCCAGTATACCCCTAGCGGGAGGTCCCGGGGAGCTGTTTTTT
CASIPLAGGPGELFF
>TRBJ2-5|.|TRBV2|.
TGTGCCAGCAGTGAACGGGTGGGAGAGACCCAGTACTTC
CASSERVGETQYF
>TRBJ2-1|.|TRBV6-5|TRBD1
TGTGCCAGCAGTTTGGACAGGGGGGACAACAATGAGCAGTTCTTC
CASSLDRGDNNEQFF
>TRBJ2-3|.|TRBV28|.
TGTGCCAGCAGACTAAGCGAGGGAAATACGCAGTATTTT
CASRLSEGNTQYF
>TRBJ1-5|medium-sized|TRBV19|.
TGTGCCAGTCGGAACAACGGGGGTTCCAATCAGCCCCAGCATTTT
CASRNNGGSNQPQHF
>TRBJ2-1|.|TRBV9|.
TGTGCCAGCAGCGTCGCAGGGTCGAATGAGCAGTTCTTC
CASSVAGSNEQFF
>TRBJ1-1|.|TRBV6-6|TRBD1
TGTGCCAGCACCCGATCAGGGACAGACACTGAAGCTTTCTTT
CASTRSGTDTEAFF
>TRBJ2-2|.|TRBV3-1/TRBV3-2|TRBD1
TGTGCCAGCAGCCAGTTACAGGGGGCCGGGGAGCTGTTTTTT
CASSQLQGAGELFF
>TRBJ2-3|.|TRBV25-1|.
TGTGCCAGCAGTGAATCTCACGGTAGCACAGATACGCAGTATTTT
CASSESHGSTDTQYF
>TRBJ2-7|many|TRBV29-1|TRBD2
TGCAGCGCTCAATCCGGGACTAGCGGATACGAGCAGTACTTC
CSAQSGTSGYEQYF
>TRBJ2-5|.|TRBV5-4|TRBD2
TGTGCCAGCAGTCGACTAGCGGGAAAAGGAGAGACCCAGTACTTC
CASSRLAGKGETQYF
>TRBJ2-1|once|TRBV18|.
TGTGCCAGCTCTCCACGAGAGGAGCAGTTCTTC
CASSPREEQFF
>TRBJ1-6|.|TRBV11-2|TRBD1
TGTGCCAGCACCCGGGACAGGAAAAATTCACCCCTCCACTTT
CASTRDRKNSPLHF
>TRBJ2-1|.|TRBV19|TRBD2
TGTGCCAGTAGCACCACAGCCGGGACTAGTTATGAGCAGTTCTTC
CASSTTAGTSYEQFF
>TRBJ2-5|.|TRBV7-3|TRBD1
TGTGCCAGCAGCCGGATAGTCGGGACAGGGGTCCAAGAGACCCAGTACTTC
CASSRIVGTGVQETQYF
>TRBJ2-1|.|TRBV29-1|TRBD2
TGCAGCGTATTTAGCGGGAGGACGAGGAATGAGCAGTTCTTC
CSVFSGRTRNEQFF
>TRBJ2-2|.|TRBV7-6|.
TGTGCCAGCAGCCAATCAGGCAGGAACACCGGGGAGCTGTTTTTT
CASSQSGRNTGELFF
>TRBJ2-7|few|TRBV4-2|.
TGTGCCAGCAGCCAAGAGGCCGGCGGGGCCGAGGAGCAGTACTTC
CASSQEAGGAEEQYF
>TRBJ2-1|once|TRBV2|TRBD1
TGTGCCAGCAGCACTCTAACAGGGGTGAATCGCAATGAGCAGTTCTTC
CASSTLTGVNRNEQFF
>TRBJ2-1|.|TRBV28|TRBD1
TGTGCCAGCAGTTCGGCCGGGACAGGGGACTACAATGAGCAGTTCTTC
CASSSAGTGDYNEQFF
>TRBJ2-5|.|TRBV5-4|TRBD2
TGTGCCAGCAGCATACCTAACGGGGGGTATGGAGGGACCCAGTACTTC
CASSIPNGGYGGTQYF
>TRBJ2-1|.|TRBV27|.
TGTGCCAGCAGTTCTGACTTTCTCTCCTACAATGAGCAGTTCTTC
CASSSDFLSYNEQFF
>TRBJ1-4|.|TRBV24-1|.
TGTGCCACCAGTGATCGCCCAGGCCCAACTAATGAAAAACTGTTTTTT
CATSDRPGPTNEKLFF
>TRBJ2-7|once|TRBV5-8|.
TGTGCCAGCAGCTTAAGCGGGTTAGCGTACTACGAGCAGTACTTC
CASSLSGLAYYEQYF
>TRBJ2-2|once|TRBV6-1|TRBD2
TGTGCCAGCAGTGAAAACCCTAGCGGGTACAACACCGGGGAGCTGTTTTTT
CASSENPSGYNTGELFF
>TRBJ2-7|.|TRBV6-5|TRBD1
TGTGCCGGTTTCGGACAGGGAATACCTGGCTACGAGCAGTACTTC
CAGFGQGIPGYEQYF
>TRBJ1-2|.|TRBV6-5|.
TGTGCCAGCAGAACGGGGACATGGGGCTACACCTTC
CASRTGTWGYTF